What follows are 23 T cell receptor beta chains derived from one specimen sequenced in a study of T cells in Graves' hyperthyroidism and ophthalmopathy. TCR beta CDR3 sequences were amplified from RNA transcripts. The study used the HTBI primer set for a first-round RT-PCR of the TCR CDR3. Each CDR3 protein gets one entry after TCRdb re-called the multiplex PCR reads with MiXCR. The repertoire holds a few hundred thousand distinct CDR3 sequences, with 14% as singletons. The sequenced sample consisted of blood. These receptor sequences come from a woman in her forties with Graves' hyperthyroidism.

This clonotype was observed a few times. V and J are TRBV24-1 and TRBJ2-3; maybe TRBD1 (6 bases). This CDR3 comprises 16 residues. From germline, CDR1 is KGHDR and CDR2 SFDVKD. With 2 bases removed from V and 5 bases from J, the gap between germline ends came to 16 bases. The CDR3 sequence: CATSDSPRGWGDTQYF. DNA for the CDR3: TGTGCCACCAGTGATTCTCCCAGGGGCTGGGGAGATACGCAGTATTTT.

This clonotype showed up many times. The rearrangement joins TRBV30 to TRBJ1-6; 8 nucleotides line up with TRBD1. Germline V gene sequence: CDR1 GTSNPN, CDR2 SVGIG (reference sequence). This CDR3 has 14 residues. V gave up 3 bases and J gave up 7 bases; unmatched junction bases: 5. CDR3 coding DNA: TGTGCCTGGAGGGTAACAGGGGGGAATTCACCCCTCCACTTT. Amino acids: CAWRVTGGNSPLHF.

The rearrangement links TRBV7-3 to TRBJ2-7; unclear D gene. Trimming pared 5 bases from V and 4 bases from J, leaving 15 bases between. The CDR3 covers 14 residues. Germline lookup yields CDR1 SGHTA and CDR2 FQGTGA. The CDR3 sequence is CASSPVGTLYEQYF. CDR3 bases: TGTGCCAGCAGCCCCGTTGGTACCCTTTACGAGCAGTACTTC.

The sample holds a few counts of this clonotype. The chain couples TRBV29-1 to TRBJ2-2; 10 bases line up with TRBD2. Losses at the gene ends were 6 bases for V and 5 bases for J; bases not matched to a gene: 9. This CDR3 region has 15 residues. CDR1 and CDR2 from the germline V gene are SQVTM and ANQGSEA. The CDR3 nucleotides read TGCAGCGTGTGGGCTAGCGGGAGAGGGACCGGGGAGCTGTTTTTT. This encodes CSVWASGRGTGELFF.

This clonotype was detected ten times or more. The rearrangement links TRBV3-1 to TRBJ2-1; 10 positions agree with TRBD2. With V trimmed by 7 bases and J by 2 bases, 2 bases remained unmatched. The CDR3 runs to 14 residues. Germline V gene sequence: CDR1 LGHDT, CDR2 YNNKEL (reference sequence). CDR3 amino acids: CASKGTSAYNEQFF. The CDR3 DNA reads TGTGCCAGCAAAGGGACTAGCGCCTACAATGAGCAGTTCTTC.

This clonotype was counted many times. The V call is TRBV28, the J call TRBJ2-1; possibly TRBD1 for D (6 bases). Germline V gene sequence: CDR1 MDHEN, CDR2 SYDVKM. V was shortened by 2 bases and J by 4 bases, with 12 bases between the two germline ends. This CDR3 is 15 amino acids long. The DNA for the CDR3 is TGTGCCAGCAGTTTACTCTGGACAGCGTACAATGAGCAGTTCTTC. Encoded protein: CASSLLWTAYNEQFF.

This clonotype was seen at least ten times. The V call is TRBV11-2, the J call TRBJ2-7, with D tentatively TRBD1 (6 bases). The CDR3 is 15 residues long. Looked up from germline, CDR1 is SGHAT and CDR2 is FQNNGV. Trimming removed 2 bases at V and 2 bases at J, with 13 bases between. The chain's CDR3 is CASSLTPDRTYEQYF. DNA of the CDR3: TGTGCCAGCAGCTTAACCCCGGACAGAACCTACGAGCAGTACTTC.

This clonotype was counted a few times. The CDR3 loop is CASSPLAITVNEQFF. The CDR3 DNA reads as TGTGCCAGTAGTCCACTAGCGATTACCGTCAATGAGCAGTTCTTC. V is TRBV3-1 and J is TRBJ2-1, with 7 nucleotides matching TRBD2. V dropped 9 bases and J dropped 6; count of bases not matched to a gene: 14. CDR3 length: 15 residues. From germline, CDR1 is LGHDT and CDR2 YNNKEL (reference sequence).

This clonotype was seen ten or more times. The V gene is TRBV30, the J gene TRBJ2-3, with 11 bases that match TRBD2. The ends lost 3 bases at V and 5 bases at J; junction bases unmatched: 4. This CDR3 contains 14 residues. Germline loops: CDR1 GTSNPN, CDR2 SVGIG (reference sequence). Here the CDR3 reads CAWRETSGKDTQYF. CDR3 DNA sequence: TGTGCCTGGAGAGAGACTAGCGGGAAAGATACGCAGTATTTT.

This clonotype occurred many times. V gene TRBV2 combines with J gene TRBJ2-3; D is possibly TRBD1 or TRBD2 (6 bases each). CDR3 length equals 16 residues. Trimming shortened V by 6 bases and J by 0 bases, and 16 bases separated the two germline ends. Germline values: CDR1 SNHLY, CDR2 FYNNEI. The CDR3 region is CASRVGGTTSTDTQYF. The DNA for the CDR3 is TGTGCCAGCAGGGTAGGGGGGACCACTAGCACAGATACGCAGTATTTT.

Many counts were recorded for this clonotype. The chain combines TRBV19 with TRBJ1-1, with 7 bases that match TRBD1. The V and J ends lost 6 bases and 2 bases, in that order; junction bases with no gene match: 12. Germline V CDR1 and CDR2: LNHDA, SQIVND (reference sequence). This CDR3 spans 16 amino acids. The CDR3 coding sequence is TGTGCCAGTAGGGCCCCCTCGACAGGGTTTAACACTGAAGCTTTCTTT. Protein sequence: CASRAPSTGFNTEAFF.

The chain combines TRBV11-3 with TRBJ2-3; a possible D gene is TRBD2 (6 bases). Per the germline V gene, CDR1 is SGHNT and CDR2 is YENEEA. The V and J ends lost 1 base and 4 bases respectively, with 15 bases between them. The CDR3 runs 16 residues. The DNA of the CDR3 is TGTGCCAGCAGCTTAGGGGTAGCGGAGGTGGCAGATACGCAGTATTTT. This sequence encodes CASSLGVAEVADTQYF.

This clonotype was found many times. This sequence may be a read error, since a much larger clone differs from it by one base. V usage is TRBV20-1 and J usage is TRBJ2-1, with 10 positions matching TRBD2. Per germline, CDR1 DFQATT and CDR2 SNEGSKA (reference sequence). The CDR3 is 16 residues long. CDR3 DNA: TGCAGTACTAGGGGGTTGGGGACTAGCGCCTACAATGAGCAGTTCTTC. Its translation is CSTRGLGTSAYNEQFF.

A note on this clonotype: One junction end disagrees with the germline gene, perhaps due to a read error. The chain carries TRBV6-1 and TRBJ2-5; TRBD1 or TRBD2 may be the D gene (5 bases each). The CDR3 has 12 residues. Germline assignment: CDR1 MNHNS and CDR2 SASEGT. DNA of the CDR3: TGTGCCAGCAGGGCTGGGGACGGAGGACCGCACTTC. It is translated as CASRAGDGGPHF.

This clonotype showed up just a few times. The chain couples TRBV14 to TRBJ2-6, with TRBD1 matching 7 bases. Germline assignment: CDR1 SGHDN and CDR2 FVKESK. Trimming took 3 bases from V and 0 from J; bases not matched to a gene: 2. The CDR3 length is 16 residues. CDR3 amino acids: CASSQDRYSGANVLTF. CDR3 nucleotide sequence: TGTGCCAGCAGCCAGGACAGGTACTCTGGGGCCAACGTCCTGACTTTC.

The gene calls are TRBV10-3 and TRBJ1-5; D is unresolved. The CDR3 is made up of 14 amino acids. V shed 11 bases and J shed 2 bases, with 16 bases lying between them. The V gene's germline CDR1 is ENHRY and CDR2 SYGVKD. The CDR3 DNA follows: TGTGCCGCCCGAGGTGAGTTAGGCAATCAGCCCCAGCATTTT. As protein: CAARGELGNQPQHF.

This clonotype came up many times. Here the CDR3 reads CASSYRLTSGRFSYEQYF. CDR3 bases: TGTGCCAGCAGTTATCGACTGACTAGCGGGAGGTTCTCCTACGAGCAGTACTTC. This sequence joins TRBV6-2 or TRBV6-3 and TRBJ2-7, with 13 bases matching TRBD2. V shed 3 bases, J shed 0 bases, and the junction held 8 bases outside the gene matches. The CDR3 runs to 18 residues. From germline, CDR1 is MNHEY and CDR2 SVGEGT.

There are a few counts of this clonotype. This sequence joins TRBV10-3 and TRBJ2-1; 8 nucleotides agree with TRBD2. V shed 3 bases and J 6 bases; nucleotides not matched to a gene: 4. The CDR3 contains 14 residues. Germline assignment: CDR1 ENHRY and CDR2 SYGVKD. The CDR3 sequence: CAISEAGVLNEQFF. The CDR3 DNA reads TGTGCCATCAGTGAAGCGGGAGTTCTCAATGAGCAGTTCTTC.

The V gene is TRBV27, the J gene TRBJ2-3; D may be TRBD2 (6 bases). The CDR3 is 16 residues long. In germline, CDR1 is MNHEY, CDR2 SMNVEV (reference sequence). V lost 8 bases and J lost 2, with 20 bases in between. The CDR3 sequence is CASSPLKAGFTDTQYF. The CDR3 bases are TGTGCCAGCTCCCCACTGAAAGCGGGCTTCACAGATACGCAGTATTTT.

This clonotype was counted a single time. This chain connects TRBV20-1 to TRBJ1-5, with D perhaps TRBD1 (5 bases). The CDR3 consists of 16 residues. V lost 5 bases to trimming and J lost 3 bases, with 20 bases between them. Per germline, CDR1 DFQATT and CDR2 SNEGSKA (reference sequence). This CDR3 reads CSAFHPDTRNNQPQHF. In DNA, the CDR3 is TGCAGTGCTTTTCACCCGGACACCCGGAACAATCAGCCCCAGCATTTT.

This clonotype has a count of ten or more. V is TRBV24-1 and J is TRBJ1-1; D perhaps matches TRBD1 (6 bases). Germline CDR1 and CDR2: KGHDR and SFDVKD. This CDR3 spans 15 amino acids. Trimming left V 7 bases short and J 4 bases short, with 18 bases between. CDR3 amino acids: CATSEAGASSTEAFF. CDR3 DNA sequence: TGTGCCACCAGCGAAGCAGGGGCCAGTAGCACTGAAGCTTTCTTT.

This clonotype was picked up many times. The chain has TRBV9 and TRBJ2-2; no clear D gene. There are 15 residues in the CDR3. Germline-derived CDR1 and CDR2 are SGDLS and YYNGEE. V was pared by 0 bases and J by 1 base, with 7 bases between. The CDR3 DNA reads as TGTGCCAGCAGCGTAGAGCTCCAGAACACCGGGGAGCTGTTTTTT. This translates into CASSVELQNTGELFF. The whole variable domain, remainder taken from reference TRBV9 and TRBJ2-2, is DSGVTQTPKHLITATGQRVTLRCSPRSGDLSVYWYQQSLDQGLQFLIQYYNGEERAKGNILERFSAQQFPDLHSELNLSSLELGDSALYFCASSVELQNTGELFFGEGSRLTVL.

This clonotype was seen only a few times. The chain is built from TRBV6-2 or TRBV6-3 and TRBJ2-7; D gene ambiguous. CDR3 size: 13 residues. Germline CDR1 MNHEY, CDR2 SVGEGT. V lost 8 bases to trimming and J lost 2 bases, with 13 bases between them. In DNA, the CDR3 is TGTGCCAGCCGACTGACCGTCGCCTACGAGCAGTACTTC. It encodes CASRLTVAYEQYF.